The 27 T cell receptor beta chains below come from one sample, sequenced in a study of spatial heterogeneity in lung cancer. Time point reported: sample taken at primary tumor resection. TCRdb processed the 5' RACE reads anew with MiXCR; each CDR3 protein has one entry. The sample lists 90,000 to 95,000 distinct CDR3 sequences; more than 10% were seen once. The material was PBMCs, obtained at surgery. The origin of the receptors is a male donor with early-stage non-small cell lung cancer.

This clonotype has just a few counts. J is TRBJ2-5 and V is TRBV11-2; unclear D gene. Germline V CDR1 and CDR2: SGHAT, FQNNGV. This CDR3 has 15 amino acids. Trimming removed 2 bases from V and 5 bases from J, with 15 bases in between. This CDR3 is CASSLNGVGVETQYF. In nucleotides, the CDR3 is TGTGCCAGCAGCTTAAATGGCGTTGGCGTGGAGACCCAGTACTTC. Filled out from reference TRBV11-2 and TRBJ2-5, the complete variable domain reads EAGVAQSPRYKIIEKRQSVAFWCNPISGHATLYWYQQILGQGPKLLIQFQNNGVVDDSQLPKDRFSAERLKGVDSTLKIQPAKLEDSAVYLCASSLNGVGVETQYFGPGTRLLVL.

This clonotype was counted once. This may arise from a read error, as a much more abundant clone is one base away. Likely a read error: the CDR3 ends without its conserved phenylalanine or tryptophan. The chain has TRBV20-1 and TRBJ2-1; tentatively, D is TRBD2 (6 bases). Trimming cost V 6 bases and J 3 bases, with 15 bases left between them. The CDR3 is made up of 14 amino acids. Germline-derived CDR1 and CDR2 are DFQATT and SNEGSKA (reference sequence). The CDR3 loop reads CSASAGSGYNEQFL. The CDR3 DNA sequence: TGCAGTGCCTCCGCCGGGAGTGGCTACAATGAGCAGTTCCTC.

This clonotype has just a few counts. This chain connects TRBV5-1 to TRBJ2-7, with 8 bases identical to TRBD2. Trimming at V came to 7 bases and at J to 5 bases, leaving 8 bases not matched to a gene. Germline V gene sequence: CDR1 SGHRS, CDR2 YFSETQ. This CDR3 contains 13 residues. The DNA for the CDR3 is TGCGCCAGCCGGAGCGGGAGCGGAGACGAGCAGTACTTC. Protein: CASRSGSGDEQYF. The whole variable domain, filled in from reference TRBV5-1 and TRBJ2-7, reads KAGVTQTPRYLIKTRGQQVTLSCSPISGHRSVSWYQQTPGQGLQFLFEYFSETQRNKGNFPGRFSGRQFSNSRSEMNVSTLELGDSALYLCASRSGSGDEQYFGPGTRLTVT.

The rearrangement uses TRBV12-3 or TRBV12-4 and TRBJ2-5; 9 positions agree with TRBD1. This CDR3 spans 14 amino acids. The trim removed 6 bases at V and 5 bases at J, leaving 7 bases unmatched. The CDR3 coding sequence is TGTGCCAGCAGAGAGGGACAGGGAGCCGAGACCCAGTACTTC. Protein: CASREGQGAETQYF.

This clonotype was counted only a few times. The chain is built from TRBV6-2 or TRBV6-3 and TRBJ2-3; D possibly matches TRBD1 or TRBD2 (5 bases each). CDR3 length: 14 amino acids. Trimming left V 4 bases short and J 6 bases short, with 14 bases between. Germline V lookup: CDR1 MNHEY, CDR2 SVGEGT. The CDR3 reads CASSSSRDADTQYF. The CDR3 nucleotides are TGTGCCAGCAGTTCTTCTCGGGACGCCGATACGCAGTATTTT.

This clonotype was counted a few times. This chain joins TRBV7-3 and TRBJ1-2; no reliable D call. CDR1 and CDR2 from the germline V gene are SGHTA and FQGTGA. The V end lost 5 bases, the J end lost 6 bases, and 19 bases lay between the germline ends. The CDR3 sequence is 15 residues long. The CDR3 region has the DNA TGTGCCAGCAGCCTGGGATCAGGAGGTATTGATGGCTACACCTTC. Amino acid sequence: CASSLGSGGIDGYTF. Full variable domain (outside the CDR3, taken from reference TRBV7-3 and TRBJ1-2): GAGVSQTPSNKVTEKGKYVELRCDPISGHTALYWYRQSLGQGPEFLIYFQGTGAADDSGLPNDRFFAVRPEGSVSTLKIQRTERGDSAVYLCASSLGSGGIDGYTFGSGTRLTVV.

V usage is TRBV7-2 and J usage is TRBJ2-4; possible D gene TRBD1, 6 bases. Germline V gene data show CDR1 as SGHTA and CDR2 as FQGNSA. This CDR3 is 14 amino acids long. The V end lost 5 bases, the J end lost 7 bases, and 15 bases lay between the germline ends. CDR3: CTSSQAPRGNIQYF. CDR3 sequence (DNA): TGTACCAGCAGCCAAGCCCCGAGGGGGAACATTCAGTACTTC.

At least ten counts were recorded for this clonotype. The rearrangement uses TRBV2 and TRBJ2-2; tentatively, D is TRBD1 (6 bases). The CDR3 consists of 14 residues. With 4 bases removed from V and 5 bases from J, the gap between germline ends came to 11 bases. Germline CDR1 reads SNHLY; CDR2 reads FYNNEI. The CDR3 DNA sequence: TGTGCCAGCAGTGTGACAGGACGAACCGGGGAGCTGTTTTTT. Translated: CASSVTGRTGELFF. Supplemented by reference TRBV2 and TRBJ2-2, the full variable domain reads EPEVTQTPSHQVTQMGQEVILRCVPISNHLYFYWYRQILGQKVEFLVSFYNNEISEKSEIFDDQFSVERPDGSNFTLKIRSTKLEDSAMYFCASSVTGRTGELFFGEGSRLTVL.

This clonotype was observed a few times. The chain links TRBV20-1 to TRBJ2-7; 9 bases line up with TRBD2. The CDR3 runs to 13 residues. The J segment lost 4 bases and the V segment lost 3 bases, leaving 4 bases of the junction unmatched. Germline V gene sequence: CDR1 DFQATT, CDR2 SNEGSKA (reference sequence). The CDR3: CSASSSGGYEQYF. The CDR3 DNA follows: TGCAGTGCTAGCAGTAGCGGGGGTTACGAGCAGTACTTC.

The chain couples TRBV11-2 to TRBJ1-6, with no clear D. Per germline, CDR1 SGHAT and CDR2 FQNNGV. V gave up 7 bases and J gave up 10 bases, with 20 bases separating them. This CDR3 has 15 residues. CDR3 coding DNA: TGTGCCAGCAACCCACTACACGGGGTTGAATCACCCCTCCACTTT. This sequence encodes CASNPLHGVESPLHF.

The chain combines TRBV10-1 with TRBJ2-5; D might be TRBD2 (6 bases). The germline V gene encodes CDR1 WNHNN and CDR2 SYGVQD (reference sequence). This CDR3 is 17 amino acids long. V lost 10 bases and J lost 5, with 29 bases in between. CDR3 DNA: TGCGCCACCCTGCGGAGGGCACCTAAGGAAGTAATGGAGACCCAGTACTTC. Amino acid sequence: CATLRRAPKEVMETQYF.

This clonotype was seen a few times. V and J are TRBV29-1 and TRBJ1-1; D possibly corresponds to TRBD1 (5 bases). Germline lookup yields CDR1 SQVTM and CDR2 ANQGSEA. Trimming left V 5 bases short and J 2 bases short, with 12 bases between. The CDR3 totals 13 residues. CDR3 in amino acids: CSVLDKRNTEAFF. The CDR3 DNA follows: TGCAGCGTTTTGGACAAGCGAAACACTGAAGCTTTCTTT.

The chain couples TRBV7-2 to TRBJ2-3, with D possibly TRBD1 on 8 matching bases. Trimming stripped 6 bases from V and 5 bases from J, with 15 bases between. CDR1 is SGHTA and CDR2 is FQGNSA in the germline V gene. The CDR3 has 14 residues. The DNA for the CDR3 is TGTGCCAGCAGGAATAACAGGGGGGGAGATACGCAGTATTTT. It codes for CASRNNRGGDTQYF.

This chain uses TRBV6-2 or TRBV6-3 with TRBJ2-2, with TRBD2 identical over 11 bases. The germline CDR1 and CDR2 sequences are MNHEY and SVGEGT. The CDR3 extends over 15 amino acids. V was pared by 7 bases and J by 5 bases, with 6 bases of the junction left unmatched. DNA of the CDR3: TGTGCCAGCACGAATCTAGCGGGGGGTACCGGGGAGCTGTTTTTT. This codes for CASTNLAGGTGELFF.

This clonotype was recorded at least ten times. The CDR3 DNA reads TGTGCCAGCGGCCCCCGGGACAGGGGGAGGAGGACGCAGTATTTT. It yields the protein CASGPRDRGRRTQYF. The chain couples TRBV6-2 or TRBV6-3 to TRBJ2-3; TRBD1 matches 11 bases. There are 15 residues in the CDR3. With 8 bases clipped from V and 9 bases from J, the junction kept 13 bases outside the gene matches. Germline V gives CDR1 MNHEY, CDR2 SVGEGT.

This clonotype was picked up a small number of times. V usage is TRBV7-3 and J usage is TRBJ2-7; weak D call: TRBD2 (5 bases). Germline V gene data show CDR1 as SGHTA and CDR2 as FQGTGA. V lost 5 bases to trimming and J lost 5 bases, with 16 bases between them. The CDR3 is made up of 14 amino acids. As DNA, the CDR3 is TGTGCCAGCAGCGCCACGCCGGGGTCCCACGAGCAGTACTTC. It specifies CASSATPGSHEQYF. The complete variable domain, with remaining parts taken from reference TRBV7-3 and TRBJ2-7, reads GAGVSQTPSNKVTEKGKYVELRCDPISGHTALYWYRQSLGQGPEFLIYFQGTGAADDSGLPNDRFFAVRPEGSVSTLKIQRTERGDSAVYLCASSATPGSHEQYFGPGTRLTVT.

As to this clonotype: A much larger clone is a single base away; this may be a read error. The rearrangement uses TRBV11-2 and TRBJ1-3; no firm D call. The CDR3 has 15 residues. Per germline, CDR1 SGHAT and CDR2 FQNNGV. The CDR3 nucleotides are TGTGTCAGCAGCTTAGATCCCGCGGGAGGTGCCACCATATATTTT. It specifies CVSSLDPAGGATIYF.

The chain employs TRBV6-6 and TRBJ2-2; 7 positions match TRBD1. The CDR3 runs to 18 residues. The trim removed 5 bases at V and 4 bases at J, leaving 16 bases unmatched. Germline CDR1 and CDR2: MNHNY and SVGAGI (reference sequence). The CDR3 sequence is CASSGPGTVKPITGELFF. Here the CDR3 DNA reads TGTGCCAGCAGTGGACCCGGGACAGTGAAACCAATCACCGGGGAGCTGTTTTTT.

CDR3 bases: TGTGCCAGCAGCCCTTCGACTAGTATGGGCGAGCAGTACTTC. Translation: CASSPSTSMGEQYF. The genes are TRBV9 and TRBJ2-7; D may be TRBD2 (6 bases). V shed 4 bases and J shed 6 bases, with 17 bases lying between them. Germline V lookup: CDR1 SGDLS, CDR2 YYNGEE. This CDR3 contains 14 residues.

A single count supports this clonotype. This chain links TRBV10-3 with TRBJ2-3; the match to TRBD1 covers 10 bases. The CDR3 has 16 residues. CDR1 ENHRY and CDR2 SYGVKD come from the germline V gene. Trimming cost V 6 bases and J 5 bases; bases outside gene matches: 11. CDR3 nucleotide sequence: TGTGCCATCAGCACCAGACAGGGGGCGGGAGGAGATACGCAGTATTTT. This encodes CAISTRQGAGGDTQYF.

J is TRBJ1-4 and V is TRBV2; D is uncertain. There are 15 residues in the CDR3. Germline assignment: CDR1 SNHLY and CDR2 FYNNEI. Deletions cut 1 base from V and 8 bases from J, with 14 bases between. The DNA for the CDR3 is TGTGCCAGCAGTGAAGGGAGGGCTGAGGGCGAAAAACTGTTTTTT. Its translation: CASSEGRAEGEKLFF.

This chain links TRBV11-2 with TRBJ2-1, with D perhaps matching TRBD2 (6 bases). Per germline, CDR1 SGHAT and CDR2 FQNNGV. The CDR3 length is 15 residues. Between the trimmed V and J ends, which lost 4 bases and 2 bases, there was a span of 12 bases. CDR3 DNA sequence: TGTGCCAGCAGCTCTGGGGGACTGCCCTACAATGAGCAGTTCTTC. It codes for CASSSGGLPYNEQFF.

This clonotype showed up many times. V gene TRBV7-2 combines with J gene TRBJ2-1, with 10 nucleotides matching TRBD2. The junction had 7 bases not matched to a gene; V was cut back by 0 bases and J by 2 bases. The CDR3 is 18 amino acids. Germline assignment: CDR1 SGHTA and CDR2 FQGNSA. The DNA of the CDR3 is TGTGCCAGCAGCTTAGCCTTACTAGCGGGATATGCCTACAATGAGCAGTTCTTC. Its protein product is CASSLALLAGYAYNEQFF. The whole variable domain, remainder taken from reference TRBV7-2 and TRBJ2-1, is GAGVSQSPSNKVTEKGKDVELRCDPISGHTALYWYRQSLGQGLEFLIYFQGNSAPDKSGLPSDRFSAERTGGSVSTLTIQRTQQEDSAVYLCASSLALLAGYAYNEQFFGPGTRLTVL.

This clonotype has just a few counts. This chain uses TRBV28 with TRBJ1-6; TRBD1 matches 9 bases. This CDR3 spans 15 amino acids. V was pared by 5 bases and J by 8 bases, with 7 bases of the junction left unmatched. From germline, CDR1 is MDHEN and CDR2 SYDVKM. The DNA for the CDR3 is TGTGCCAGCAGTCCAGGGACAGGGCGTGATTCACCCCTCCACTTT. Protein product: CASSPGTGRDSPLHF.

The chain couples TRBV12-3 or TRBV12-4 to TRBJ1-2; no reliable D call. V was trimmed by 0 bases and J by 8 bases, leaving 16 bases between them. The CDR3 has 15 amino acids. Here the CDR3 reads CASSLAHSYYFGYTF. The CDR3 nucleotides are TGTGCCAGCAGTTTAGCTCACAGTTACTATTTCGGCTACACCTTC.

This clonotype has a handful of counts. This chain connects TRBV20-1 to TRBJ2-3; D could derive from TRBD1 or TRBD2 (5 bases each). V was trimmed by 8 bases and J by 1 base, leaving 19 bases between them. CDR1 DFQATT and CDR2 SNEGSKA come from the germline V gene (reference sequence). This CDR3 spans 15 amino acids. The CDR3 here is CSPSGQPPGTDTQYF. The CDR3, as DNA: TGCAGTCCGTCGGGGCAGCCCCCAGGCACAGATACGCAGTATTTT.

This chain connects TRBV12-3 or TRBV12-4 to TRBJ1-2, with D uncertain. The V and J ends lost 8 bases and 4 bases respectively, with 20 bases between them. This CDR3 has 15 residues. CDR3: CASGSGSEYTYGYTF. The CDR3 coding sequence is TGTGCCAGCGGCTCCGGATCCGAGTATACCTATGGCTACACCTTC.